The clone carrying this T cell receptor (beta chain) came up a few times. The data belong to a study of identical twins. Looked up from germline, CDR1 is SQVTM and CDR2 is ANQGSEA. V was shortened by 2 bases and J by 4 bases, with 8 bases between the two germline ends. This CDR3 has 13 amino acids. TCRdb reprocessed the 5' RACE reads with MiXCR, giving one entry per CDR3 protein. Seen here are 200,000 to 250,000 distinct CDR3 sequences, approximately 8% observed once, and the top ten hold roughly 5%. The sample also formed part of further work on yellow fever vaccine responses in identical twins.

Sequencing used CD8+ T cells sorted from blood. The chain joins TRBV29-1 to TRBJ2-2; tentatively, D is TRBD1 (5 bases). This clonotype was obtained from a woman aged 18-29 years in good health. In DNA form, the CDR3 reads TGCAGCGTTGAATCAGGGTTCACCGGGGAGCTGTTTTTT. Translation gives CSVESGFTGELFF.